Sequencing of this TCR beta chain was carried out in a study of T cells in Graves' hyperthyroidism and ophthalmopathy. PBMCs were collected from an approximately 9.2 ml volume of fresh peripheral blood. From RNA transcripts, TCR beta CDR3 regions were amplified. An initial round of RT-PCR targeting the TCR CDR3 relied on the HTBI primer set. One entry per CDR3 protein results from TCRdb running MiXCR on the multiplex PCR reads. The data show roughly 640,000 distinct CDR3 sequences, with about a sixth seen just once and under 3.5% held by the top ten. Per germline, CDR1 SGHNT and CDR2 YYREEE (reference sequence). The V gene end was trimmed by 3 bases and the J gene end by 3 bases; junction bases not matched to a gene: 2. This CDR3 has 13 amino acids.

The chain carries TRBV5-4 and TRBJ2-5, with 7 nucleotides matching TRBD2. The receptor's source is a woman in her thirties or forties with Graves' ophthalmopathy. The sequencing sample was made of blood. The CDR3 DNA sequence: TGTGCCAGCAGCTGGGGGGGAAAAGAGACCCAGTACTTC. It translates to CASSWGGKETQYF. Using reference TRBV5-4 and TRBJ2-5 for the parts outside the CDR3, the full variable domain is ETGVTQSPTHLIKTRGQQVTLRCSSQSGHNTVSWYQQALGQGPQFIFQYYREEENGRGNFPPRFSGLQFPNYSSELNVNALELDDSALYLCASSWGGKETQYFGPGTRLLVL.